Presented here are 12 T cell receptor beta chains from one specimen sequenced in a study of CD4 T cell repertoires in COVID-19. Sequenced by immunoSEQ multiplex PCR; TCRdb stores in-frame clones only, minus some. Of some 71,000 clones in the sample, 83% were seen once. The source was CD4+ T cells from peripheral blood, collected after recovery from COVID-19. All receptors come from a human donor who had COVID-19.

This clone was seen only a few times. The CDR3 bases are TGTGCCAGCTACCGGGACAGCTCCTATGGCTACACCTTC. This codes for CASYRDSSYGYTF. This sequence joins TRBV2 and TRBJ1-2; 7 bases map to TRBD1. The V gene end was trimmed by 8 bases and the J gene end by 4 bases; junction bases not matched to a gene: 7. CDR1 is SNHLY and CDR2 is FYNNEI in the germline V gene. CDR3 length equals 13 residues.

The chain couples TRBV7-2 to TRBJ1-5; D unresolved. Looked up from germline, CDR1 is SGHTA and CDR2 is FQGNSA. The V end lost 5 bases, the J end lost 7 bases, and 18 bases lay between the germline ends. The CDR3 is 15 residues long. CDR3 sequence: CASSATREWWQPQHF. CDR3 nucleotide sequence: TGTGCCAGCAGCGCAACAAGGGAATGGTGGCAGCCCCAGCATTTT.

In its sample, this clone was seen a few times. The chain couples TRBV9 to TRBJ1-5; D is uncertain. The CDR3 is made up of 12 amino acids. V lost 3 bases to trimming and J lost 6 bases, with 7 bases between them. Looked up from germline, CDR1 is SGDLS and CDR2 is YYNGEE. CDR3 DNA sequence: TGTGCCAGCAGCGGAACGCTTCAGCCCCAGCATTTT. Translation gives CASSGTLQPQHF.

The rearrangement joins TRBV11-2 to TRBJ2-7; D unresolved. This CDR3 is 18 amino acids long. The V end lost 4 bases, the J end lost 2 bases, and 24 bases lay between the germline ends. The germline V gene encodes CDR1 SGHAT and CDR2 FQNNGV. CDR3 protein: CASSSKYSDAKVPYEQYF. The CDR3 region has the DNA TGTGCCAGCAGCTCGAAATACTCCGACGCCAAAGTACCCTACGAGCAGTACTTC.

This clone came up once. CDR3 protein: CASRLDQWGYTF. As DNA, the CDR3 is TGTGCCAGCAGGCTAGACCAGTGGGGCTACACCTTC. This rearrangement joins TRBV5-8 to TRBJ1-2; no clear D. The ends were cut back, 5 bases at V and 8 bases at J, with 13 bases in the middle. The CDR3 consists of 12 residues. The germline V gene encodes CDR1 SGHTS and CDR2 YDEGEE.

This chain joins TRBV6-1 and TRBJ1-5; D is perhaps TRBD1 (6 bases). Trimming pared 1 base from V and 4 bases from J, leaving 8 bases between. The CDR3 loop spans 14 amino acids. Germline CDR1 reads MNHNS; CDR2 reads SASEGT. The CDR3 sequence: CASSEGGLNQPQHF. CDR3 in DNA: TGTGCCAGCAGTGAAGGGGGGCTAAATCAGCCCCAGCATTTT.

The V and J genes are TRBV18 and TRBJ2-7; D may be TRBD1 or TRBD2 (5 bases each). V was shortened by 9 bases and J by 4 bases, with 16 bases between the two germline ends. Germline values: CDR1 KGHSH, CDR2 LQKENI. CDR3 length equals 13 residues. The CDR3 spells CASSRGPNYEQYF. The CDR3 DNA follows: TGTGCCAGTAGTCGGGGACCTAATTACGAGCAGTACTTC.

The chain joins TRBV9 to TRBJ2-3; maybe TRBD1 (6 bases). The CDR3 totals 15 residues. Germline V gene sequence: CDR1 SGDLS, CDR2 YYNGEE. V lost 4 bases to trimming and J lost 2 bases, with 14 bases between them. This CDR3 reads CASSPPAGATDTQYF. In DNA, the CDR3 is TGTGCCAGCAGCCCCCCCGCAGGGGCCACAGATACGCAGTATTTT.

This clone was recorded once. This sequence joins TRBV7-2 and TRBJ2-1; 14 bases agree with TRBD2. The length of the CDR3 is 15 residues. The V gene end was trimmed by 1 base and the J gene end by 7 bases; junction bases not matched to a gene: 0. Per the germline V gene, CDR1 is SGHTA and CDR2 is FQGNSA. The CDR3 is CASSLGLAGGNEQFF. CDR3 coding DNA: TGTGCCAGCAGCTTAGGACTAGCGGGAGGGAATGAGCAGTTCTTC. Based on the CDR3 plus reference TRBV7-2 and TRBJ2-1, the full variable domain is GAGVSQSPSNKVTEKGKDVELRCDPISGHTALYWYRQSLGQGLEFLIYFQGNSAPDKSGLPSDRFSAERTGGSVSTLTIQRTQQEDSAVYLCASSLGLAGGNEQFFGPGTRLTVL.

The rearrangement joins TRBV3-1 (or the pseudogene TRBV3-2) to TRBJ1-3; 7 bases map to TRBD1. CDR3 length equals 14 residues. Unmatched junction bases numbered 12, after V lost 7 bases and J lost 9 bases. Germline assignment: CDR1 LGHDT and CDR2 YNNKEL (reference sequence). The CDR3 protein is CASNSEFRGTTIYF. The CDR3 DNA sequence: TGTGCCAGCAACTCCGAGTTCAGGGGGACCACCATATATTTT.

The chain uses TRBV5-1 and TRBJ2-7, with a weak D call TRBD2 (6 bases). Between the trimmed V and J ends, which lost 4 bases and 3 bases, there was a span of 17 bases. The germline V gene has CDR1 SGHRS and CDR2 YFSETQ. This CDR3 has 15 amino acids. CDR3 residues: CASSGRSDGSYEQYF. CDR3 bases: TGCGCCAGCAGCGGCCGGAGTGACGGGAGCTACGAGCAGTACTTC.

This chain connects TRBV12-3 or TRBV12-4 to TRBJ1-6, with D possibly being TRBD1 (5 bases). There are 12 residues in the CDR3. The V end was cut by 7 bases, the J end by 9 bases, with 10 bases between. CDR3 in DNA: TGTGCCAGCACCGATACAGGTTCACCCCTCCACTTT. It is translated as CASTDTGSPLHF.